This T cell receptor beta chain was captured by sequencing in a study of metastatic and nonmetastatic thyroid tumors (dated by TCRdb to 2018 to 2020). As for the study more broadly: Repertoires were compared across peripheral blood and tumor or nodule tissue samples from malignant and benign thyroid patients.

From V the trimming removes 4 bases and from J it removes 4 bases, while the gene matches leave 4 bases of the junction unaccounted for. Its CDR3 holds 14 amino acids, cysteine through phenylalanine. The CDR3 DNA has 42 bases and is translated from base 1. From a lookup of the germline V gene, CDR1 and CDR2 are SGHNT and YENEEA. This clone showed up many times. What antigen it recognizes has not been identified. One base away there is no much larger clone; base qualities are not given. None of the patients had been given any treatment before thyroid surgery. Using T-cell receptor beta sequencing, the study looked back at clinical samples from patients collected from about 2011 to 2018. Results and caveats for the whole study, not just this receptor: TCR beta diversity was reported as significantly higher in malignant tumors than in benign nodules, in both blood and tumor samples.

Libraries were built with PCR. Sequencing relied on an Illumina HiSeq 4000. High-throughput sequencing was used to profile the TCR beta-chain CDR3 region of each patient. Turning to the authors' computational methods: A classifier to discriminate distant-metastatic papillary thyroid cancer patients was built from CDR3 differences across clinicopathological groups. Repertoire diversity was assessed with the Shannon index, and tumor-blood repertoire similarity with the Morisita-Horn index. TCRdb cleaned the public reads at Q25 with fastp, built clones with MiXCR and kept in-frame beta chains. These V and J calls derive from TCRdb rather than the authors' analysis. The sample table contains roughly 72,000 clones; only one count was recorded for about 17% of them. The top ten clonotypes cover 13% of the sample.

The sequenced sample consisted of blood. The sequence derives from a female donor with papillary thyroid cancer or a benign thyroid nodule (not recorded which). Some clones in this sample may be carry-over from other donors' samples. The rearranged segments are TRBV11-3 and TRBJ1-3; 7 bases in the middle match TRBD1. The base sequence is TGTGCCAGCAGCTCGACAGGGAGAGGAAACACCATATATTTT. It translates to CASSSTGRGNTIYF.